The rows below give T cell receptor beta chains drawn from one sample of a study of blood T cell repertoires in COVID-19. Data came from immunoSEQ multiplex PCR; TCRdb stores just in-frame clones and leaves some out. The top ten hold around 25% of the sample, which has about 230,000 clones, approximately 88% seen once. Sequenced material: peripheral blood. The receptors shown here come from a man aged 35-49 years with acute or convalescent COVID-19. Both conserved end residues are part of each CDR3. D genes are given only for firm matches. The listing skips clone size in some rows; elsewhere it reads once, few, many or a size class.

J gene	D gene	V gene	clone size	CDR3 protein	CDR3 DNA
TRBJ2-1	TRBD2	TRBV7-6	.	CASSLAVRGSGEQFF	TGTGCCAGCAGCTTAGCAGTGCGCGGGAGTGGTGAGCAGTTCTTC
TRBJ1-2	TRBD1	TRBV7-9	.	CASSPGQGSGYTF	TGTGCCAGCAGTCCCGGACAGGGCTCTGGCTACACCTTC
TRBJ2-7	.	TRBV6-2/TRBV6-3	.	CASSSSWGGDNSYEQYF	TGTGCCAGCAGCTCCTCATGGGGGGGGGACAACTCCTACGAGCAGTACTTC
TRBJ1-2	.	TRBV10-3	.	CAISEAKTDGYTF	TGTGCCATCAGTGAAGCCAAAACGGATGGCTACACCTTC
TRBJ1-1	.	TRBV27	.	CASSSYRVGNTEAFF	TGTGCCAGCAGTTCCTACAGGGTCGGAAACACTGAAGCTTTCTTT
TRBJ2-2	.	TRBV18	.	CASSPLGGRDITGELFF	TGTGCCAGCTCACCATTGGGAGGCAGGGATATCACCGGGGAGCTGTTTTTT
TRBJ1-5	.	TRBV7-9	.	CASSLVGAYSNQPQHF	TGTGCCAGCAGCTTAGTAGGAGCGTATAGCAATCAGCCCCAGCATTTT
TRBJ1-2	TRBD1	TRBV7-2	few	CASRGDSRIGYTF	TGTGCCAGCAGGGGGGACAGCCGTATCGGCTACACCTTC
TRBJ1-1	TRBD1	TRBV5-4	.	CASSLAGDGTGHTEAFF	TGTGCCAGCAGCTTGGCCGGAGATGGGACAGGGCATACTGAAGCTTTCTTT
TRBJ1-6	.	TRBV11-2	.	CASSLGGYNSPLHF	TGTGCCAGCAGCTTGGGGGGGTATAATTCACCCCTCCACTTT
TRBJ1-2	.	TRBV29-1	.	CSVRVGGPDYGYTF	TGCAGCGTTCGCGTAGGCGGCCCCGACTATGGCTACACCTTC